This TCR beta chain was sequenced for a study of T cell repertoires in cytomegalovirus infection. This clonotype was observed a few times. The antigen remains unidentified. Via MiXCR, TCRdb re-called the reads, giving one row per CDR3 protein. The data contain about 920,000 distinct CDR3 sequences, more than 25% of them seen just once; the ten biggest clones take up over 13%. Looked up from germline, CDR1 is MNHEY and CDR2 is SMNVEV (reference sequence). The CDR3 runs 17 residues. V was pared by 6 bases and J by 2 bases, with 21 bases between. The V call is TRBV27, the J call TRBJ2-3; unclear D gene. The TCR sequence derives from a human donor in good health (CMV status not recorded). Some clones in this sample may be carry-over from other donors' samples. Sequenced here: cultured CD8+ T cells from PBMCs, sampled from culture after CMV antigen stimulation. This CDR3 reads CASSPQPYRRATDTQYF. The CDR3, as DNA: TGTGCCAGCAGCCCCCAGCCGTACCGACGGGCCACAGATACGCAGTATTTT.